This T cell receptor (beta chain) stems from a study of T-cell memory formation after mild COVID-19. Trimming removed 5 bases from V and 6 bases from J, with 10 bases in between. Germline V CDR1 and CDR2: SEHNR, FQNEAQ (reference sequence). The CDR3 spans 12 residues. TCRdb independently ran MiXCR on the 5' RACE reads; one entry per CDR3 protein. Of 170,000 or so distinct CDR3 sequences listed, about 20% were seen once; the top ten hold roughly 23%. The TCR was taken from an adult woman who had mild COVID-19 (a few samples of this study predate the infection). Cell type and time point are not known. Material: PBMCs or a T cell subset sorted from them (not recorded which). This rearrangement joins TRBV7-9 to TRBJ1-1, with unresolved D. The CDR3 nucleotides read TGTGCCAGCAGCGAAGGGTTTTCTGAAGCTTTCTTT. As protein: CASSEGFSEAFF.